These T cell receptor beta chains were read from a single sample in a study of patients and donors after allogeneic stem cell transplantation. From the RT-PCR reads, TCRdb called clonotypes with MiXCR, one entry per CDR3 protein. The sample holds over 200,000 distinct CDR3 sequences, over 30% seen once. Specimen: blood, either unsorted or a sorted T cell fraction (not recorded which). These receptors were obtained from a human donor who was either an allogeneic HSCT recipient or a stem cell or donor lymphocyte infusion donor (not recorded which). It is not recorded whose cells these are; they may come from a transplant donor. Both conserved end residues are trimmed from each CDR3. Size is omitted from some rows. Given values are once, few, many or a class for expanded clones.

V gene: TRBV7-3; CDR3 length: 13; clone size: NA; CDR3 protein: ASSLNQGWNSPLH
V gene: TRBV12-3/TRBV12-4; CDR3 length: 12; clone size: NA; CDR3 protein: ASSLEQYLEKLF
V gene: TRBV5-1; CDR3 length: 12; clone size: NA; CDR3 protein: ASSLAPGFTEAF
V gene: TRBV3-1; CDR3 length: 12; clone size: NA; CDR3 protein: ASSQDSLSQPQH
V gene: TRBV12-3/TRBV12-4; CDR3 length: 13; clone size: NA; CDR3 protein: ASSLGLAGDWEQF
V gene: TRBV12-3/TRBV12-4; CDR3 length: 11; clone size: few; CDR3 protein: ASSLAYFSPLH
V gene: TRBV7-9; CDR3 length: 14; clone size: once; CDR3 protein: ASSLGPQGRDTEAF
V gene: TRBV7-2; CDR3 length: 11; clone size: few; CDR3 protein: ASSYDWGNEQF
V gene: TRBV12-3/TRBV12-4; CDR3 length: 9; clone size: few; CDR3 protein: ASSSHYEQY
V gene: TRBV7-3; CDR3 length: 11; clone size: few; CDR3 protein: ASSSYLRTEAF
V gene: TRBV7-9; CDR3 length: 14; clone size: NA; CDR3 protein: ASSPKPGQGAYGYT
V gene: TRBV12-3/TRBV12-4; CDR3 length: 13; clone size: NA; CDR3 protein: ASSFLPGEHSPLH
V gene: TRBV14; CDR3 length: 10; clone size: NA; CDR3 protein: ASSQLCEKLF